Shown below are 5 T cell receptor beta chains from a single sample sequenced in a study of T cell changes during pregnancy in multiple sclerosis. Data came from immunoSEQ multiplex PCR; TCRdb stores just in-frame clones and leaves some out. The sample yields approximately 40,000 clones, about 92% seen once. This specimen consisted of CD8+ T cells from peripheral blood mononuclear cells, obtained in the third trimester of pregnancy. The receptor set was obtained from a female donor with multiple sclerosis, enrolled in a pregnancy study.

The chain carries TRBV5-1 and TRBJ2-7, with D possibly TRBD2 on 6 matching bases. Per the germline V gene, CDR1 is SGHRS and CDR2 is YFSETQ. The CDR3 extends over 15 amino acids. Trimming took 5 bases from V and 4 from J, leaving 19 bases between them. The CDR3 DNA sequence: TGCGCCAGCAGTCCGTACCTTAATAGCGGATACGAGCAGTACTTC. This sequence encodes CASSPYLNSGYEQYF.

The chain combines TRBV28 with TRBJ2-3; perhaps TRBD2 as D (7 bases). The CDR3 loop spans 15 amino acids. Between the trimmed V and J ends, which lost 6 bases and 3 bases, there was a span of 16 bases. CDR1 is MDHEN and CDR2 is SYDVKM in the germline V gene. The CDR3 DNA reads TGTGCCAGCAGGGGGGGGGCGCGGGAGACAGATACGCAGTATTTT. Translation: CASRGGARETDTQYF. The variable domain in full, with the rest retrieved from reference TRBV28 and TRBJ2-3, is DVKVTQSSRYLVKRTGEKVFLECVQDMDHENMFWYRQDPGLGLRLIYFSYDVKMKEKGDIPEGYSVSREKKERFSLILESASTNQTSMYLCASRGGARETDTQYFGPGTRLTVL.

The chain uses TRBV19 and TRBJ2-7; D might be TRBD2 (6 bases). V was pared by 3 bases and J by 4 bases, with 19 bases between. From germline, CDR1 is LNHDA and CDR2 SQIVND (reference sequence). This CDR3 contains 16 residues. CDR3 loop: CASSIVKISGPYEQYF. CDR3 DNA sequence: TGTGCCAGTAGTATCGTAAAGATTAGCGGCCCGTACGAGCAGTACTTC. Variable domain in full (rest from reference TRBV19 and TRBJ2-7): DGGITQSPKYLFRKEGQNVTLSCEQNLNHDAMYWYRQDPGQGLRLIYYSQIVNDFQKGDIAEGYSVSREKKESFPLTVTSAQKNPTAFYLCASSIVKISGPYEQYFGPGTRLTVT.

This chain uses TRBV7-8 with TRBJ1-2; 7 positions agree with TRBD1. Germline trimming cut 3 bases from V and 8 bases from J; bases unmatched to any gene: 9. This CDR3 has 14 amino acids. Germline V CDR1 and CDR2: SGHVS, FQNEAQ. This chain's CDR3 is CASSLTGNLRGYTF. In nucleotides, the CDR3 is TGTGCCAGCAGCTTGACAGGGAATTTGAGAGGCTACACCTTC.

This clone came up once. The chain employs TRBV6-1 and TRBJ2-7; 7 nucleotides match TRBD1. The V gene end was trimmed by 6 bases and the J gene end by 2 bases; junction bases not matched to a gene: 4. CDR3 length: 13 residues. Per germline, CDR1 MNHNS and CDR2 SASEGT. The CDR3 loop is CASRTTGAYEQYF. DNA of the CDR3: TGTGCCAGCAGAACCACAGGGGCCTACGAGCAGTACTTC.